Below, one TCR beta chain is given with its context. These data are taken from a study of CD8 T cells in Susac syndrome. This CDR3 is 13 amino acids long. V was pared by 4 bases and J by 7 bases, with 11 bases between. The germline gives CDR1 MNHEY, CDR2 SMNVEV (reference sequence). RNA totalling roughly 0.45 to 1 ug underwent reverse transcription with random hexamers. TCRdb analysed the immunoSEQ multiplex PCR reads with MiXCR anew, one entry per CDR3 protein. This sample has some 130,000 distinct CDR3 sequences; roughly 80% occur once, and the top ten carry around 0.51%. Input material: CD8+ T cells from PBMCs. The chain links TRBV27 to TRBJ2-1; weak D call: TRBD2 (6 bases). The receptor comes from a human donor with multiple sclerosis. The CDR3 sequence is CASSSGTWNEQFF. The CDR3 DNA sequence: TGTGCCAGCAGTTCGGGGACTTGGAATGAGCAGTTCTTC.